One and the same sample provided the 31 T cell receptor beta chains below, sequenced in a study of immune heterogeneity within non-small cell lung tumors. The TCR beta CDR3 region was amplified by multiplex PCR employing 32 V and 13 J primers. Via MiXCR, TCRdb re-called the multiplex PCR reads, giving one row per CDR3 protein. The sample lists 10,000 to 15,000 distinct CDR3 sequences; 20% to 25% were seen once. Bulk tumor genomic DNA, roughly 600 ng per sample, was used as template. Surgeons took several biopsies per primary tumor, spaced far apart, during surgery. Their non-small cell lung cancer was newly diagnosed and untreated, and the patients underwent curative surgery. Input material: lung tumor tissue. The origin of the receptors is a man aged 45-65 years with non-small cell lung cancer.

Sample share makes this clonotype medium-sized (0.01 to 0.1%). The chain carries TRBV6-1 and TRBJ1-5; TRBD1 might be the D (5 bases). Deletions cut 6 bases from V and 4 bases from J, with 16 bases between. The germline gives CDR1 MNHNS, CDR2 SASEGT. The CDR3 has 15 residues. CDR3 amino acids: CASSRKGEGNQPQHF. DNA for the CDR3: TGTGCCAGCAGCCGGAAAGGGGAGGGAAATCAGCCCCAGCATTTT.

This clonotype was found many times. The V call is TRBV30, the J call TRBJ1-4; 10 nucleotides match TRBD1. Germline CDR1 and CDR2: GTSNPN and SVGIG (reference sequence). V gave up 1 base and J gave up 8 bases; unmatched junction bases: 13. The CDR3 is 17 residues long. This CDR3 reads CAWSAPTGGLLGEKLFF. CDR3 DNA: TGTGCCTGGAGTGCCCCGACAGGGGGCCTCCTCGGGGAAAAACTGTTTTTT.

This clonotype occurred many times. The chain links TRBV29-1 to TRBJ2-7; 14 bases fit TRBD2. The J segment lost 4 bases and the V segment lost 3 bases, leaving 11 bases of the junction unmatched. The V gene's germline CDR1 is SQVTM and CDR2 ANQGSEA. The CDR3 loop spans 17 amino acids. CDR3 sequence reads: CSVDLDHGTSGSYEQYF. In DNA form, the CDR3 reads TGCAGCGTTGATCTGGATCACGGGACTAGCGGGAGTTACGAGCAGTACTTC.

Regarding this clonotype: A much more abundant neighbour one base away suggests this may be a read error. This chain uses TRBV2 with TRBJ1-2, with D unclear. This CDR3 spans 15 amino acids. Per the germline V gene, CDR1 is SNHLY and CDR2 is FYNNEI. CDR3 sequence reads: CVSNPPSRANYGYTF. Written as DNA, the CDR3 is TGTGTCAGCAACCCCCCTTCGCGGGCTAACTATGGCTACACCTTC.

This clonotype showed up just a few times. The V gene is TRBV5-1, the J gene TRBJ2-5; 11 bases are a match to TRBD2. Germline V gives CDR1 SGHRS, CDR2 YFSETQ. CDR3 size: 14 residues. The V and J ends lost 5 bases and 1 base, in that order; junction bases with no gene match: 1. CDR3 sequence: CASRGLAVQETQYF. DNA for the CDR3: TGCGCCAGCAGGGGACTAGCGGTCCAAGAGACCCAGTACTTC.

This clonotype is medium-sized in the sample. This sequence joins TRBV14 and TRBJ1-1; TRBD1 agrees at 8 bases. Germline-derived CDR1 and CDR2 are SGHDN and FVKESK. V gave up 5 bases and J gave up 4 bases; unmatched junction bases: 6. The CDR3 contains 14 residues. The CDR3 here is CASSSQGAGTEAFF. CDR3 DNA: TGTGCCAGCAGCAGTCAGGGGGCGGGCACTGAAGCTTTCTTT.

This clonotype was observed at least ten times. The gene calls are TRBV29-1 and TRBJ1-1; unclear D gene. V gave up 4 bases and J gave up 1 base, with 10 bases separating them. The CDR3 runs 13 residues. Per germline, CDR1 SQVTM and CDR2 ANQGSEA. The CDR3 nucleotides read TGCAGCGTTGTTTCGGGAACGAACACTGAAGCTTTCTTT. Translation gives CSVVSGTNTEAFF.

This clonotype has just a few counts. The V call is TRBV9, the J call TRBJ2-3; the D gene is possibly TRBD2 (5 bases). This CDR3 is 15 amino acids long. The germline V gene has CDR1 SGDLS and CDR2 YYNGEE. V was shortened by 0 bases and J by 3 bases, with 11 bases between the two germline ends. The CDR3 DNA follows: TGTGCCAGCAGCGTAGGGGTTGAGGGTACAGATACGCAGTATTTT. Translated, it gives CASSVGVEGTDTQYF.

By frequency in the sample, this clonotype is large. The CDR3 bases are TGTGCCAGCAGCGAATCTTGGGGCGGCGAGCAGTACTTC. This gives the protein CASSESWGGEQYF. V usage is TRBV12-3 or TRBV12-4 and J usage is TRBJ2-7; D is perhaps TRBD1 (5 bases). Between the trimmed V and J ends, which lost 6 bases and 6 bases, there was a span of 15 bases. The CDR3 spans 13 residues.

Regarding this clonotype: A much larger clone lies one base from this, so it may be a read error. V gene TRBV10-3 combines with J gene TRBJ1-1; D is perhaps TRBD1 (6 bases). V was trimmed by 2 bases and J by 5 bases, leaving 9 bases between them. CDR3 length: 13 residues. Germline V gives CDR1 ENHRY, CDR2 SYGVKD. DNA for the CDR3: TGTGCCATCAGTGAGACAGGGCGGACTGAAGCTTTCTTT. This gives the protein CAISETGRTEAFF.

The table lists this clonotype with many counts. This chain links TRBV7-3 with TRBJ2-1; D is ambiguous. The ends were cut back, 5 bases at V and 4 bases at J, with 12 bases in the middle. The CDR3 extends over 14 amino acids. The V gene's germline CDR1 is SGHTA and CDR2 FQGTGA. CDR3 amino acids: CASSPVSQYNEQFF. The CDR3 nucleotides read TGTGCCAGCAGCCCCGTGTCCCAATACAATGAGCAGTTCTTC.

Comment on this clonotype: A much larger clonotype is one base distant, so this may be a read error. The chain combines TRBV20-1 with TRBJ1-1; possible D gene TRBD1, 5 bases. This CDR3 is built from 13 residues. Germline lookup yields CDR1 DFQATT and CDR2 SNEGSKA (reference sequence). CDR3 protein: CSALHATANEALF. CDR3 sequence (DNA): TGCAGTGCACTTCATGCGACAGCAAATGAAGCTCTCTTT.

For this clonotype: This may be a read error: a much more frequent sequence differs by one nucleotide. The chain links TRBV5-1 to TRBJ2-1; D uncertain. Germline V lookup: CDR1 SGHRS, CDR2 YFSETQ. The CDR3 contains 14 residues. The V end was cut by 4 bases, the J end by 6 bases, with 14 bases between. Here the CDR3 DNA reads TGCGCCAGCAGCCCTGTACAGCCTTCCAATGAGCAGTTCTTC. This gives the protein CASSPVQPSNEQFF.

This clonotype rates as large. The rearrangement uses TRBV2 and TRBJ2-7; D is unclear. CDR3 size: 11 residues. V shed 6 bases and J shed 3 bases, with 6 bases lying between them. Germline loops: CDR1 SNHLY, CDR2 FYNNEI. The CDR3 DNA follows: TGTGCCAGCAGCTACAGCTACGAGCAGTACTTC. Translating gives CASSYSYEQYF.

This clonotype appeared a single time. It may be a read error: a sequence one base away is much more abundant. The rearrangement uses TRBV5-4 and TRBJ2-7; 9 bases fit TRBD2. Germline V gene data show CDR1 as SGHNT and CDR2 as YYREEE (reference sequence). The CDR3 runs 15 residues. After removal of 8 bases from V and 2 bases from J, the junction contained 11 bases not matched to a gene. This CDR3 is CARSEAGTSTYEQYF. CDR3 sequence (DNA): TGTGCCAGAAGCGAAGCCGGGACTAGCACCTACGAGCAGTACTTC.

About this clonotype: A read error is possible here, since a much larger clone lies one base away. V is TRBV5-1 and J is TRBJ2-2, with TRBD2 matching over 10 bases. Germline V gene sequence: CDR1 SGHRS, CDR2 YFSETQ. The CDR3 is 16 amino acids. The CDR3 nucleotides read TGCGCCAGCAGCTTCCTAGCGGGGGACAACACCGGGGGGCTGTTTTTT. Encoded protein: CASSFLAGDNTGGLFF.

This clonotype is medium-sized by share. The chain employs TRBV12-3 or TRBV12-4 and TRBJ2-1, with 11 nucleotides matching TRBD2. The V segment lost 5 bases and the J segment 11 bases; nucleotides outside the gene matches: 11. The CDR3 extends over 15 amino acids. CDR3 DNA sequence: TGTGCCAGCAGTCCGGGACTAGCGGAGCTGCCTCAGCAGTTCTTC. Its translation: CASSPGLAELPQQFF.

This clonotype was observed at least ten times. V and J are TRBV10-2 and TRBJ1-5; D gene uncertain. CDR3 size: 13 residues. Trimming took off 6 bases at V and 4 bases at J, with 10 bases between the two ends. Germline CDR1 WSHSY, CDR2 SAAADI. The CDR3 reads CASRDVENQPQHF. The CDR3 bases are TGCGCCAGCAGGGACGTCGAGAATCAGCCCCAGCATTTT.

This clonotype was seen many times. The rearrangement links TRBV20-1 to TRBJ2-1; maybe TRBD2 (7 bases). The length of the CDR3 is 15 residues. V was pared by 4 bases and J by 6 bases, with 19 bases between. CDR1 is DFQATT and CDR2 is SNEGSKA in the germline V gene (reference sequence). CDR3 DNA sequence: TGCAGTGCTAAGGGTAGGGGGGGATTCTTCAATGAGCAGTTCTTC. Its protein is CSAKGRGGFFNEQFF.

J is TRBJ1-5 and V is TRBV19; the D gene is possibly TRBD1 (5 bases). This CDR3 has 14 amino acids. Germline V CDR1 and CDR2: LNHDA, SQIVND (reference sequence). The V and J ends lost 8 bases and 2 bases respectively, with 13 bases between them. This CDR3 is CASSDWGGNQPQHF. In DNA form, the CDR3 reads TGTGCCAGTTCCGACTGGGGGGGCAATCAGCCCCAGCATTTT.

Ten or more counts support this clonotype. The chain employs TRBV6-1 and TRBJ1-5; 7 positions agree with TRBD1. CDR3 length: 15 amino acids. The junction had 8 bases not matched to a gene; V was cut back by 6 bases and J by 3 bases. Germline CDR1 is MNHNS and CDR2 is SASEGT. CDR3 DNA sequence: TGTGCCAGCAGACCTGACAGGGACAACAATCAGCCCCAGCATTTT. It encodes CASRPDRDNNQPQHF.

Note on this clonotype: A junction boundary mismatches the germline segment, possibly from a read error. CDR3 in DNA: TGTGCCAGCAGCTCGACAAGGGGCAATCAGCCCCAGCTTTTT. It yields the protein CASSSTRGNQPQLF. The chain employs TRBV7-8 and TRBJ1-5, with D perhaps TRBD1 (5 bases). The CDR3 runs to 14 residues. The germline gives CDR1 SGHVS, CDR2 FQNEAQ. The full variable domain, its missing parts supplied by reference TRBV7-8 and TRBJ1-5, is GAGVSQSPRYKVAKRGQDVALRCDPISGHVSLFWYQQALGQGPEFLTYFQNEAQLDKSGLPSDRFFAERPEGSVSTLKIQRTQQEDSAVYLCASSSTRGNQPQLFGDGTRLSIL.

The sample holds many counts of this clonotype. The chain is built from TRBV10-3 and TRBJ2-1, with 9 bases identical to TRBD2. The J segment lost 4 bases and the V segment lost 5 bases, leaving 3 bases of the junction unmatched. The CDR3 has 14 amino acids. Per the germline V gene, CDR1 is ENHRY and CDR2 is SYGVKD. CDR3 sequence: CAISRLAEYNEQFF. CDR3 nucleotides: TGTGCCATCAGTCGACTAGCGGAATACAATGAGCAGTTCTTC.

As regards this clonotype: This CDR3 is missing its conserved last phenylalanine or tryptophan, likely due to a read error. The CDR3: CATSRDHWDWRRDSDEQFL. The CDR3, as DNA: TGTGCCACCAGCAGAGATCATTGGGATTGGCGGAGGGATTCGGATGAGCAGTTCTTG. V is TRBV15 and J is TRBJ2-1; possibly TRBD2 for D (6 bases). Germline CDR1 and CDR2: LNHNV and YYDKDF (reference sequence). The V gene lost 0 bases and the J gene lost 8 bases, with 26 bases spanning the gap. The CDR3 totals 19 residues.

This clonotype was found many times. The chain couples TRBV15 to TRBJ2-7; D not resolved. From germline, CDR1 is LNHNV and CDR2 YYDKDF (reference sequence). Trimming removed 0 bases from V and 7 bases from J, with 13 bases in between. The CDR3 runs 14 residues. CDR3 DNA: TGTGCCACCAGCAGAGATAGGCAGACCCGGGAGCAGTACTTC. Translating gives CATSRDRQTREQYF.

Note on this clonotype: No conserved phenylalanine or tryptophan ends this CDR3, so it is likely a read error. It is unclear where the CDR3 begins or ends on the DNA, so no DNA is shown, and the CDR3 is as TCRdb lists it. The CDR3 here is CASSLSGRALYNEQLL. This rearrangement joins TRBV12-3 or TRBV12-4 to TRBJ2-1; whether TRBD2, the table's D call, matches the DNA was not checked. With termini counted, the CDR3 has 16 amino acids.

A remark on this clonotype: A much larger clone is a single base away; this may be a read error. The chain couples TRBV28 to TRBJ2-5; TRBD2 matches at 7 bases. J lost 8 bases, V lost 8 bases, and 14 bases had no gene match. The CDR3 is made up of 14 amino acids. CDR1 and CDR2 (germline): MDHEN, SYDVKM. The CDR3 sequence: CASSEGGLGDTQYF. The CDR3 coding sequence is TGTGCCAGCTCAGAGGGAGGGTTAGGGGATACCCAGTACTTC.

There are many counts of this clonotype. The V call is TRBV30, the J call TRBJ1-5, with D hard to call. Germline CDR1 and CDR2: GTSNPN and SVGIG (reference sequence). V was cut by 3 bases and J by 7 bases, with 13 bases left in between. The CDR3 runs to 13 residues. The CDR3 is CAWSPKGAQPQHF. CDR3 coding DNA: TGTGCCTGGAGCCCTAAGGGCGCCCAGCCCCAGCATTTT.

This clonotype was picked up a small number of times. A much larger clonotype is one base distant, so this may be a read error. CDR3 bases: TGTGCCAGCAGGGAAGACAGGGGGATCGTCTACGAGCAGTACTTC. Translated, it gives CASREDRGIVYEQYF. This chain uses TRBV27 with TRBJ2-7; 9 bases are a match to TRBD1. This CDR3 spans 15 amino acids. With 6 bases clipped from V and 3 bases from J, the junction kept 9 bases outside the gene matches. Germline V CDR1 and CDR2: MNHEY, SMNVEV (reference sequence).

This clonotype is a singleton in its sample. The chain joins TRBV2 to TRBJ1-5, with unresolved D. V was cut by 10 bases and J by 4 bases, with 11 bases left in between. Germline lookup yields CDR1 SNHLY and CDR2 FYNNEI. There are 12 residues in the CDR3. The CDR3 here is CAKGDGNQPQHF. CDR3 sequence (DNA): TGTGCCAAGGGAGATGGGAATCAGCCCCAGCATTTT.

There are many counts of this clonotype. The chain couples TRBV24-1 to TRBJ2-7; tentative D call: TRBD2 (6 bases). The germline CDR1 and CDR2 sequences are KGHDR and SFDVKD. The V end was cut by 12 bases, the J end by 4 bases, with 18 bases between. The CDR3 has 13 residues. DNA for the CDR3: TGTGCCTCCAAAGGGAGGTATAGGTACGAGCAGTACTTC. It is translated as CASKGRYRYEQYF.